This T cell receptor beta chain came from a study of early T cells in non-severe SARS-CoV-2 infection. This clonotype was found a few times. Trimming pared 3 bases from V and 0 bases from J, leaving 3 bases between. The CDR3 covers 12 residues. Germline V gene data show CDR1 as SGHRS and CDR2 as YFSETQ. Unique molecular identifiers were affixed to single, distinct cDNA molecules. Each CDR3 protein is one row after TCRdb ran MiXCR on the 5' RACE reads. The sample yields about 77,000 distinct CDR3 sequences, about a sixth seen once. Sequenced material: whole blood. V and J are TRBV5-1 and TRBJ2-5; no firm D call. The sequence derives from an adult who was a healthcare worker with PCR-confirmed SARS-CoV-2 infection or an uninfected control (not recorded which). The CDR3: CASSSNQETQYF. CDR3 DNA: TGCGCCAGCAGCTCGAACCAAGAGACCCAGTACTTC. Filled out from reference TRBV5-1 and TRBJ2-5, the complete variable domain reads KAGVTQTPRYLIKTRGQQVTLSCSPISGHRSVSWYQQTPGQGLQFLFEYFSETQRNKGNFPGRFSGRQFSNSRSEMNVSTLELGDSALYLCASSSNQETQYFGPGTRLLVL.